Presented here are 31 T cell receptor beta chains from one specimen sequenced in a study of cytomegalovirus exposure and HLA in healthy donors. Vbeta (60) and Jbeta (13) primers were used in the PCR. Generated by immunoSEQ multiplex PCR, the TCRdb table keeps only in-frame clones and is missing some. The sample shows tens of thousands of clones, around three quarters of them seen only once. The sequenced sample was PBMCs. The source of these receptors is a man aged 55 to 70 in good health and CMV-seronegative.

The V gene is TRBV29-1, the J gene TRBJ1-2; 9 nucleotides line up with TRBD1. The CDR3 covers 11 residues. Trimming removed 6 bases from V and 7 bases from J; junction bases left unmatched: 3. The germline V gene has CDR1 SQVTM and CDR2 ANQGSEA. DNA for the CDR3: TGCAGCGTGGGACAGGGCGGTGGCTACACCTTC. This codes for CSVGQGGGYTF.

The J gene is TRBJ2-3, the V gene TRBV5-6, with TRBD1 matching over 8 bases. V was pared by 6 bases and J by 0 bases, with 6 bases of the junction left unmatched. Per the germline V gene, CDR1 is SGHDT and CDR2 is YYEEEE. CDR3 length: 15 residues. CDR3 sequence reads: CASNQDRASTDTQYF. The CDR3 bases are TGTGCCAGCAACCAGGACAGGGCTAGCACAGATACGCAGTATTTT.

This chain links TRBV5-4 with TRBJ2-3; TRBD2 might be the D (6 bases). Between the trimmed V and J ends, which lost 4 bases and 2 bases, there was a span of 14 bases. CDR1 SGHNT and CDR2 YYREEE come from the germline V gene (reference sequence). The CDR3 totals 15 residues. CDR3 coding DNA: TGTGCCAGCAGCCAAAAACTAGCACCCACAGATACGCAGTATTTT. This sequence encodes CASSQKLAPTDTQYF.

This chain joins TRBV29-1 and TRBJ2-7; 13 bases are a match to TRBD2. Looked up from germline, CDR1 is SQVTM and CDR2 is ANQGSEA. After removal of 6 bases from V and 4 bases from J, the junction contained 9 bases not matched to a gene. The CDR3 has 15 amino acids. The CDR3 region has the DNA TGCAGCGTCCAAAGACTAGCGGGGGGAGTTTACGAGCAGTACTTC. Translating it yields CSVQRLAGGVYEQYF.

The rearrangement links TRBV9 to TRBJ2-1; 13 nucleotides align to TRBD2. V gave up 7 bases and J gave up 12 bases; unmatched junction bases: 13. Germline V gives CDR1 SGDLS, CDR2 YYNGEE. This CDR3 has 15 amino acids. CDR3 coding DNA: TGTGCCAGCGGGCCCGGGACTAGCGGGAAATTTGGGCAGTTCTTC. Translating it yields CASGPGTSGKFGQFF.

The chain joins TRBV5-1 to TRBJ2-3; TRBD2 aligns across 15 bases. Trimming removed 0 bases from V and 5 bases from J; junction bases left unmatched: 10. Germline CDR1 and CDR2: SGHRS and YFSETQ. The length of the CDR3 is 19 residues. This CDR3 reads CASSLEVGLAGGGIDTQYF. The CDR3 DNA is TGCGCCAGCAGCTTGGAGGTGGGACTAGCGGGAGGAGGTATAGATACGCAGTATTTT.

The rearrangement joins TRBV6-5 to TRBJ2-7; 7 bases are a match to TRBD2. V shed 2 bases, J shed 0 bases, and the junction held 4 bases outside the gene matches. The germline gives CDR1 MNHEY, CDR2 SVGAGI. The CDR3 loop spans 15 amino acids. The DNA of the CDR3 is TGTGCCAGCAGTTACGGGGAGGGGAGCTCCTACGAGCAGTACTTC. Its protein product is CASSYGEGSSYEQYF.

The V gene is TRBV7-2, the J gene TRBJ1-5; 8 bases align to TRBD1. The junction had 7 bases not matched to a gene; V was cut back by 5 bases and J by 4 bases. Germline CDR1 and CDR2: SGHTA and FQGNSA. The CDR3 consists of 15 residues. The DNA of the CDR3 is TGTGCCAGCAGCCCGGACAGGGCTGGAAATCAGCCCCAGCATTTT. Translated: CASSPDRAGNQPQHF.

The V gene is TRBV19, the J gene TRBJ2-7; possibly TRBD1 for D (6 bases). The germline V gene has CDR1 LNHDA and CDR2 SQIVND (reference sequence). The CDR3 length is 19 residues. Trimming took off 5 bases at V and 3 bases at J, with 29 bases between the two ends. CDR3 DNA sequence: TGTGCCAGTAGTCCAAGATCCCCCCAAACACAGGGAAAGGGCTACGAGCAGTACTTC. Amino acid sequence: CASSPRSPQTQGKGYEQYF.

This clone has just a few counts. CDR3 in DNA: TGCGCCAGCAGCTTGGCCGCGGATTACAATGAGCAGTTCTTC. Translating gives CASSLAADYNEQFF. J is TRBJ2-1 and V is TRBV5-1, with D hard to call. Germline CDR1 is SGHRS and CDR2 is YFSETQ. Trimming removed 0 bases from V and 4 bases from J, with 8 bases in between. The CDR3 totals 14 residues. The entire variable domain, with the rest obtained from reference TRBV5-1 and TRBJ2-1, is as follows: KAGVTQTPRYLIKTRGQQVTLSCSPISGHRSVSWYQQTPGQGLQFLFEYFSETQRNKGNFPGRFSGRQFSNSRSEMNVSTLELGDSALYLCASSLAADYNEQFFGPGTRLTVL.

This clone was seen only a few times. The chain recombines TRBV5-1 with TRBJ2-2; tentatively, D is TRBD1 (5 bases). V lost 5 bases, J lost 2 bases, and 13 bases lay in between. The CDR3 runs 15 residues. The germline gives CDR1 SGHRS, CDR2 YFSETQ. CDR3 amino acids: CASSPGHDNTGELFF. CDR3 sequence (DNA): TGCGCCAGCAGTCCCGGACACGATAACACCGGGGAGCTGTTTTTT.

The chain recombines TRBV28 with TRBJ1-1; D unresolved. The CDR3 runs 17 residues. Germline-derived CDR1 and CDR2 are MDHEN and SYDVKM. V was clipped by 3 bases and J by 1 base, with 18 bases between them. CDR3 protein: CASSFLRRRTENTEAFF. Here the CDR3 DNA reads TGTGCCAGCAGTTTCCTCCGGCGACGGACTGAGAACACTGAAGCTTTCTTT.

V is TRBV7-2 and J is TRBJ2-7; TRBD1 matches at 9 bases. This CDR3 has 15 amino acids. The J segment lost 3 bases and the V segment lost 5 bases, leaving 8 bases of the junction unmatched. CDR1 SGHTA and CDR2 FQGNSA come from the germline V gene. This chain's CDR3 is CASSPPGTGNYEQYF. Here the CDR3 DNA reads TGTGCCAGCAGCCCCCCCGGGACAGGGAACTACGAGCAGTACTTC.

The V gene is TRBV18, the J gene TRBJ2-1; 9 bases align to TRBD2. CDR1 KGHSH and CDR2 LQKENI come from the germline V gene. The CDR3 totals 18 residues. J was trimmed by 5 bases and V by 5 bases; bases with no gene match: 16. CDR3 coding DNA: TGTGCCAGCTCAAGATCTCCCGTGGGCGGGAGGGGCCACAATGAGCAGTTCTTC. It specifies CASSRSPVGGRGHNEQFF.

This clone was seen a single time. This CDR3 reads CASSATYRENGYTF. DNA of the CDR3: TGTGCCAGCAGCGCCACCTACAGGGAAAATGGCTACACCTTC. This rearrangement joins TRBV9 to TRBJ1-2; D might be TRBD1 (6 bases). The V gene's germline CDR1 is SGDLS and CDR2 YYNGEE. Trimming cost V 3 bases and J 6 bases, with 15 bases left between them. The length of the CDR3 is 14 residues.

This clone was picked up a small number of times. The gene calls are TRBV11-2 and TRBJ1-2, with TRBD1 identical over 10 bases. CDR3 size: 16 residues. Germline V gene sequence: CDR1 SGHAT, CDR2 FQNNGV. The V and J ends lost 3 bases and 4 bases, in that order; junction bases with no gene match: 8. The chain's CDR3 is CASSFLNRDRGYGYTF. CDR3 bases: TGTGCCAGCAGCTTTCTTAACCGGGACAGGGGCTATGGCTACACCTTC.

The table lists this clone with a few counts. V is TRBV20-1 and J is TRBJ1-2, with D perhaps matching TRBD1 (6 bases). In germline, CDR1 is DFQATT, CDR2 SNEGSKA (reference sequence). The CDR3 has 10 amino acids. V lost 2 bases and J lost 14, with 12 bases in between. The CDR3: CSARKIDRTF. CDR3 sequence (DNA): TGCAGTGCTAGAAAGATCGACAGGACCTTC.

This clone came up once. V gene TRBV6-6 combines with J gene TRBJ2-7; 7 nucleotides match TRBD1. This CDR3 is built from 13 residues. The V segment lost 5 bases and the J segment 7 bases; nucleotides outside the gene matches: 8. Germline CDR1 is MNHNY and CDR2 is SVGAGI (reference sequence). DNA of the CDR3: TGTGCCAGCAGTGACCTCGACAGGGCAGAGCAGTACTTC. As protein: CASSDLDRAEQYF.

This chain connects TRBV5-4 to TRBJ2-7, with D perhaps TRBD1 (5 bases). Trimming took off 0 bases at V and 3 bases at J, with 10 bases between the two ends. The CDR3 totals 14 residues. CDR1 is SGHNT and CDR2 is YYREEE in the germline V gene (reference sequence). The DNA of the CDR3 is TGTGCCAGCAGCTTGGGGGGCGTAGACTACGAGCAGTACTTC. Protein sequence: CASSLGGVDYEQYF.

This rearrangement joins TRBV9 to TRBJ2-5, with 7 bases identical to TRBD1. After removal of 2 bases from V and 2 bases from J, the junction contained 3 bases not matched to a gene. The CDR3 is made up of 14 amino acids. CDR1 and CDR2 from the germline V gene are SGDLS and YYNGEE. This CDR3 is CASSVGQIQETQYF. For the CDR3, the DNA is TGTGCCAGCAGCGTGGGACAGATTCAAGAGACCCAGTACTTC.

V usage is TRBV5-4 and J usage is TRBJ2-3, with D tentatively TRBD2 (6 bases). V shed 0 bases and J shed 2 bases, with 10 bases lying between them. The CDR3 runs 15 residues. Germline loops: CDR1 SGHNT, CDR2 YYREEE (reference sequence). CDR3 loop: CASSLDWEATDTQYF. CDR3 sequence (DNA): TGTGCCAGCAGCTTGGACTGGGAGGCCACAGATACGCAGTATTTT.

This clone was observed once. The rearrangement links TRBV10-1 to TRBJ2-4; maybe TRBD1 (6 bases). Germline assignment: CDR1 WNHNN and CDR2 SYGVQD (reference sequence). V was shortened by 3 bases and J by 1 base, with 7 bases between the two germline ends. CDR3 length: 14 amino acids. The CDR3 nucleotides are TGCGCCAGCAGTGAAGGACAGGCCAAAAACATTCAGTACTTC. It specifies CASSEGQAKNIQYF.

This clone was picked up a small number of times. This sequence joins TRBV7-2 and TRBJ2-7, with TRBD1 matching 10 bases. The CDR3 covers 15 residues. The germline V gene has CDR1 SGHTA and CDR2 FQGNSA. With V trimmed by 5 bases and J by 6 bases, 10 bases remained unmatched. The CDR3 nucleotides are TGTGCCAGCAGCGTCGGCGGGGACAGGGGTGCCGAGCAGTACTTC. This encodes CASSVGGDRGAEQYF.

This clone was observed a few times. In DNA form, the CDR3 reads TGTGCCACCGCGACGAGCGGCTACGAGCAGTACTTC. This sequence encodes CATATSGYEQYF. The chain links TRBV10-3 to TRBJ2-7, with D tentatively TRBD2 (5 bases). V dropped 10 bases and J dropped 3 bases, with 13 bases sitting between them. The CDR3 extends over 12 amino acids. CDR1 and CDR2 (germline): ENHRY, SYGVKD.

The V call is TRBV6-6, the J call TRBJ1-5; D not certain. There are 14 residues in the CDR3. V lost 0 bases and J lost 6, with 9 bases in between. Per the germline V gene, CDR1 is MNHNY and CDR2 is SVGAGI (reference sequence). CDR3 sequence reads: CASSYSASGQPQHF. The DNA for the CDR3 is TGTGCCAGCAGTTACTCGGCGTCGGGTCAGCCCCAGCATTTT.

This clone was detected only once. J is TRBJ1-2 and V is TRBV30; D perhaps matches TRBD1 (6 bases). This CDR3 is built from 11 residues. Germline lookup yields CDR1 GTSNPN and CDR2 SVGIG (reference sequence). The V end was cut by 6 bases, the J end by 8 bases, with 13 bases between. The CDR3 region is CACATGEGYTF. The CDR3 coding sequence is TGTGCCTGCGCGACAGGAGAAGGCTACACCTTC.

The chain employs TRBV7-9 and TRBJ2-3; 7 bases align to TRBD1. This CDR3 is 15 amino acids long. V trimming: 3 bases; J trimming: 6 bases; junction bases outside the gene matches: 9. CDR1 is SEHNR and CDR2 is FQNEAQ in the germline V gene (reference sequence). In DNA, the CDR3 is TGTGCCAGCAGCTTCGGGACAGACGTCCAGGATACGCAGTATTTT. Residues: CASSFGTDVQDTQYF.

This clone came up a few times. The CDR3 protein is CAISESKGGTDTQYF. Written as DNA, the CDR3 is TGTGCCATCAGTGAGTCGAAGGGGGGCACAGATACGCAGTATTTT. This chain connects TRBV10-3 to TRBJ2-3; tentatively, D is TRBD1 (6 bases). The CDR3 extends over 15 amino acids. Trimming took off 0 bases at V and 1 base at J, with 8 bases between the two ends. Germline V CDR1 and CDR2: ENHRY, SYGVKD.

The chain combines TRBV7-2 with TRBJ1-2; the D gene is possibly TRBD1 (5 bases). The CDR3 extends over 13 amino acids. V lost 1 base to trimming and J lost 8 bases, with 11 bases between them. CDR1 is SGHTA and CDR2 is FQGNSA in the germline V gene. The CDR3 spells CASSLGGGVGYTF. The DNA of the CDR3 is TGTGCCAGCAGCTTAGGAGGAGGGGTGGGCTACACCTTC.

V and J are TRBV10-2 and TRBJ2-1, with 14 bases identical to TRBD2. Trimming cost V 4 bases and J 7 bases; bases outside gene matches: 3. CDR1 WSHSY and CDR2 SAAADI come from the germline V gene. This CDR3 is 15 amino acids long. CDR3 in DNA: TGCGCCAGCAGTGTTAGACTAGCGGGAGGGAATGAGCAGTTCTTC. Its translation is CASSVRLAGGNEQFF.

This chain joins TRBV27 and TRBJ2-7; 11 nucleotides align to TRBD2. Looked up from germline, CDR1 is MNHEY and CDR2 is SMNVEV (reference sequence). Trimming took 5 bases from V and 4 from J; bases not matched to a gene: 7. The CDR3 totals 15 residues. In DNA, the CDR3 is TGTGCCAGCAGTCGGCTAGCGGGAGGAGGATACGAGCAGTACTTC. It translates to CASSRLAGGGYEQYF.